Each of the 13 T cell receptor beta chains below was sequenced from the same sample in a study of blood T cells in healthy people across ages. Sample-barcoded 5' priming and a J-beta primer mix drove a second PCR of about 7 to 12 cycles. TCRdb re-called the 5' RACE reads with MiXCR, one entry per CDR3 protein. The repertoire holds hundreds of thousands of distinct CDR3 sequences, roughly 43% seen once, with roughly an eighth in the top ten. Specimen: blood. The receptors originated from a man between 25 and 39 years old in good health.

J is TRBJ1-5 and V is TRBV2; D not certain. This CDR3 has 15 amino acids. V was trimmed by 1 base and J by 1 base, leaving 8 bases between them. Looked up from germline, CDR1 is SNHLY and CDR2 is FYNNEI. The CDR3 DNA reads as TGTGCCAGCAGTGAAGGACAAGCAAGCAATCAGCCCCAGCATTTT. It specifies CASSEGQASNQPQHF.

This clonotype was counted a single time. The chain is built from TRBV6-5 and TRBJ1-5; 9 bases match TRBD1. CDR1 and CDR2 from the germline V gene are MNHEY and SVGAGI. This CDR3 has 17 residues. V trimming: 0 bases; J trimming: 6 bases; junction bases outside the gene matches: 9. The CDR3 bases are TGTGCCAGCAGTTACTCTTCAGGGACAGGGAAGGGTCAGCCCCAGCATTTT. Translating gives CASSYSSGTGKGQPQHF.

This clonotype was recorded a few times. The J gene is TRBJ2-5, the V gene TRBV5-1; 8 nucleotides match TRBD2. This CDR3 spans 15 amino acids. Germline V gene lookup returns CDR1 SGHRS and CDR2 YFSETQ. V was pared by 5 bases and J by 5 bases, with 11 bases of the junction left unmatched. CDR3: CASSRAGALDETQYF. The CDR3 nucleotides read TGCGCCAGCAGTCGAGCGGGGGCCCTCGATGAGACCCAGTACTTC.

J is TRBJ2-2 and V is TRBV7-9, with D possibly being TRBD2 (5 bases). Deletions cut 1 base from V and 0 bases from J, with 12 bases between. Germline-derived CDR1 and CDR2 are SEHNR and FQNEAQ (reference sequence). This CDR3 has 17 amino acids. CDR3 sequence: CASSLGAGRTNTGELFF. CDR3 bases: TGTGCCAGCAGCTTAGGCGCGGGCAGAACGAACACCGGGGAGCTGTTTTTT.

This chain links TRBV2 with TRBJ2-1; TRBD1 or TRBD2 may be the D gene (6 bases each). The CDR3 is 12 residues long. Germline-derived CDR1 and CDR2 are SNHLY and FYNNEI. The V end lost 6 bases, the J end lost 10 bases, and 13 bases lay between the germline ends. Written as DNA, the CDR3 is TGTGCCAGCAGAGGGGGGTACAGGGAGCAGTTCTTC. This sequence encodes CASRGGYREQFF.

The gene calls are TRBV5-5 and TRBJ2-5; no definite D call. The V gene lost 4 bases and the J gene lost 2 bases, with 9 bases spanning the gap. CDR1 and CDR2 (germline): SGHKS, YYEKEE (reference sequence). The CDR3 has 13 residues. CDR3 region: CASSQDKQETQYF. The DNA of the CDR3 is TGTGCCAGCAGCCAAGATAAGCAAGAGACCCAGTACTTC. The complete variable domain, with remaining parts taken from reference TRBV5-5 and TRBJ2-5, reads DAGVTQSPTHLIKTRGQQVTLRCSPISGHKSVSWYQQVLGQGPQFIFQYYEKEERGRGNFPDRFSARQFPNYSSELNVNALLLGDSALYLCASSQDKQETQYFGPGTRLLVL.

The chain couples TRBV20-1 to TRBJ2-3, with 8 bases lining up with TRBD2. J gave up 0 bases and V 5 bases, and 4 bases lay outside the gene matches. Germline V gene lookup returns CDR1 DFQATT and CDR2 SNEGSKA (reference sequence). This CDR3 has 14 amino acids. The CDR3 bases are TGCAGTGCTGGGACTAGAACTAGCACAGATACGCAGTATTTT. Translated: CSAGTRTSTDTQYF.

The chain carries TRBV6-5 and TRBJ2-5; D not resolved. The CDR3 covers 14 residues. CDR1 is MNHEY and CDR2 is SVGAGI in the germline V gene. The V end lost 5 bases, the J end lost 11 bases, and 21 bases lay between the germline ends. CDR3 protein: CASSAPGSVDGQYF. CDR3 DNA: TGTGCCAGCAGTGCCCCTGGTTCGGTCGATGGGCAGTACTTC.

The chain employs TRBV10-3 and TRBJ2-5, with 8 bases that match TRBD1. The end of the DNA fits TRBJ2-7 better, so the J call may be wrong. CDR1 and CDR2 (germline): ENHRY, SYGVKD. The length of the CDR3 is 14 residues. Written as DNA, the CDR3 is TGTGCCATCAGTATCGGACAGGGCTCCTACGAGCAGTACTTC. Its protein product is CAISIGQGSYEQYF.

A few counts support this clonotype. The V and J genes are TRBV20-1 and TRBJ1-1, with a weak D call TRBD1 (6 bases). There are 12 residues in the CDR3. Trimming shortened V by 0 bases and J by 10 bases, and 12 bases separated the two germline ends. Germline V gene sequence: CDR1 DFQATT, CDR2 SNEGSKA (reference sequence). The CDR3 spells CSAREGASGAFF. CDR3 sequence (DNA): TGCAGTGCTAGAGAGGGGGCGTCGGGAGCTTTCTTT.

This clonotype was seen repeatedly, ten times or more. The rearrangement uses TRBV15 and TRBJ2-3; D call uncertain. CDR3 size: 12 residues. Germline-derived CDR1 and CDR2 are LNHNV and YYDKDF (reference sequence). The V and J ends lost 0 bases and 5 bases respectively, with 3 bases between them. CDR3 in DNA: TGTGCCACCAGCAGAGATCAAGATACGCAGTATTTT. The encoded protein is CATSRDQDTQYF.

This clonotype has only a few counts. The gene calls are TRBV11-2 and TRBJ2-3, with D perhaps matching TRBD1 or TRBD2 (5 bases each). Trimming stripped 5 bases from V and 3 bases from J, with 12 bases between. CDR3 length equals 14 residues. Germline CDR1 is SGHAT and CDR2 is FQNNGV. CDR3 coding DNA: TGTGCCAGCAGCCTGGGACCGGTGACAGATACGCAGTATTTT. Protein: CASSLGPVTDTQYF.

V is TRBV7-3 and J is TRBJ2-1; D uncertain. The J call may be incorrect, as the DNA end agrees better with TRBJ2-7. The CDR3 sequence is 15 residues long. Per the germline V gene, CDR1 is SGHTA and CDR2 is FQGTGA. The CDR3 loop reads CASSPFTSSYNEQYF. CDR3 bases: TGTGCCAGCAGCCCTTTCACAAGCTCCTACAATGAGCAGTACTTC.